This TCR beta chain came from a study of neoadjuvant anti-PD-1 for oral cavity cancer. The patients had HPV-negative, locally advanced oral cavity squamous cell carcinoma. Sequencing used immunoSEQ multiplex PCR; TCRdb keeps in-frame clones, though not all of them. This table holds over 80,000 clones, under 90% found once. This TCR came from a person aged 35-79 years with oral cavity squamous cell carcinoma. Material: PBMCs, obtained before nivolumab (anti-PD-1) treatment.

The CDR3 nucleotides read TGCGCCAGCAGTTACAGCACAGATACGCAGTATTTT. This codes for CASSYSTDTQYF. The chain is built from TRBV10-2 and TRBJ2-3; no reliable D call. Germline V gene lookup returns CDR1 WSHSY and CDR2 SAAADI. V dropped 5 bases and J dropped 0 bases, with 3 bases sitting between them. This CDR3 region has 12 residues.